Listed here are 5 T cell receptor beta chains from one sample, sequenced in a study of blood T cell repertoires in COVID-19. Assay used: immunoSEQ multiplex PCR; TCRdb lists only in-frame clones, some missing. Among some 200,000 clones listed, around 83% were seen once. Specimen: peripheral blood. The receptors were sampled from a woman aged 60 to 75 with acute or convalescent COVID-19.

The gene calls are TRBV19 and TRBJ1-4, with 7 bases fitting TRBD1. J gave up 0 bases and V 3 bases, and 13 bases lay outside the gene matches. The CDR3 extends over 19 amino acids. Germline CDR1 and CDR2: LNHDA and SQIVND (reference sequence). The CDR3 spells CASSITGTAIRATNEKLFF. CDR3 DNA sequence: TGTGCCAGTAGTATTACAGGGACAGCCATACGCGCAACTAATGAAAAACTGTTTTTT.

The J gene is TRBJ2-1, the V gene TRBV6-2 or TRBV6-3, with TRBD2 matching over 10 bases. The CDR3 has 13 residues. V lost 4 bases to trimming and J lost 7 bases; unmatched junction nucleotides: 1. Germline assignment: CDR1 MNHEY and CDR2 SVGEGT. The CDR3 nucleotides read TGTGCCAGCAGTTCACTAGCGGGAAATGAGCAGTTCTTC. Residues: CASSSLAGNEQFF.

CDR3 bases: TGTGCCAGCGAGGGCGACACAGATACGCAGTATTTT. It codes for CASEGDTDTQYF. The chain links TRBV28 to TRBJ2-3, with a tentative D call TRBD2 (5 bases). Germline V lookup: CDR1 MDHEN, CDR2 SYDVKM. CDR3 length equals 12 residues. V dropped 8 bases and J dropped 2 bases, with 8 bases sitting between them.

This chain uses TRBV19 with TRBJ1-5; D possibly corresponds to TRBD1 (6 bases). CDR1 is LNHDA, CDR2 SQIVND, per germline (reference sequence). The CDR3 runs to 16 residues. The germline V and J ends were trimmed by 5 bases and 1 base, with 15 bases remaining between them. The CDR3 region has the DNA TGTGCCAGTAGTTTTCCCTCGGGGGGCAGCAATCAGCCCCAGCATTTT. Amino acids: CASSFPSGGSNQPQHF.

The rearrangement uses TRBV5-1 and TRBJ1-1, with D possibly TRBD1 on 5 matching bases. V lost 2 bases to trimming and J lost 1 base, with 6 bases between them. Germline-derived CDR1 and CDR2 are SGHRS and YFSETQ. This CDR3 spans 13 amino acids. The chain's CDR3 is CASSFDRNTEAFF. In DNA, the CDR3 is TGCGCCAGCAGCTTCGACAGGAACACTGAAGCTTTCTTT.